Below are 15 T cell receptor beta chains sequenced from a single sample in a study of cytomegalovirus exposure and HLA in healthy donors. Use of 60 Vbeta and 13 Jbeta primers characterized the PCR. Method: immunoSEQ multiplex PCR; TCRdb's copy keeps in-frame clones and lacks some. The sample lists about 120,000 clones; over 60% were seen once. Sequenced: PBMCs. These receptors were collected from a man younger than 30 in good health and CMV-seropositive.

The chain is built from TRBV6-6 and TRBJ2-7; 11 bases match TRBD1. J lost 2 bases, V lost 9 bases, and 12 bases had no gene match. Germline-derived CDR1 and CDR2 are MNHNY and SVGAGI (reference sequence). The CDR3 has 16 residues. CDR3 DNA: TGTGCCAGTAGAACCCTGGGACAGGGGGATGCCTACGAGCAGTACTTC. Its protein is CASRTLGQGDAYEQYF.

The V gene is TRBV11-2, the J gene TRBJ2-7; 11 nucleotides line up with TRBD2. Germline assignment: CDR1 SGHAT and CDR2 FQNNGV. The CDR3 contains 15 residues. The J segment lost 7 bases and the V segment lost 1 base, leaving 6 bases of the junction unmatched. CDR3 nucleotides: TGTGCCAGCAGCTTAGTTGGGACTAGCGGCTGGGAGCAGTACTTC. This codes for CASSLVGTSGWEQYF.

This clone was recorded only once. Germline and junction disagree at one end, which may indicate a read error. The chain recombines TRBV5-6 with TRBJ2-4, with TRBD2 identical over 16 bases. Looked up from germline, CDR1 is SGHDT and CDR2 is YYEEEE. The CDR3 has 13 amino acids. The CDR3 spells CASSLVGTSGGAF. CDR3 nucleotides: TGTGCCAGCAGCTTGGTCGGGACTAGCGGGGGGGCTTTC.

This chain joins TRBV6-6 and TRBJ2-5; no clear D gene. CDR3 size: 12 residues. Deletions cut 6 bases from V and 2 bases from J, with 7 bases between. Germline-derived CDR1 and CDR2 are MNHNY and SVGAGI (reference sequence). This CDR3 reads CASSDSQETQYF. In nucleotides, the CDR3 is TGTGCCAGCAGCGACTCTCAAGAGACCCAGTACTTC.

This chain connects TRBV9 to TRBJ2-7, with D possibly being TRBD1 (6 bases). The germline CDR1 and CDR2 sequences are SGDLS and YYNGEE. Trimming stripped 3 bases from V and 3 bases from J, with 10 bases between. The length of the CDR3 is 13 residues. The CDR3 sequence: CASSARDNYEQYF. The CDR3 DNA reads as TGTGCCAGCAGCGCCCGGGACAACTACGAGCAGTACTTC.

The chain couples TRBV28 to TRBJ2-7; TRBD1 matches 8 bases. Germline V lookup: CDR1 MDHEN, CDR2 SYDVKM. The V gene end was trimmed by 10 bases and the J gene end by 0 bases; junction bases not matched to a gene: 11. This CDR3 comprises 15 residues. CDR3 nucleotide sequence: TGTGCCACTAATGGGGACAGGCCCTTCTCCTACGAGCAGTACTTC. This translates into CATNGDRPFSYEQYF.

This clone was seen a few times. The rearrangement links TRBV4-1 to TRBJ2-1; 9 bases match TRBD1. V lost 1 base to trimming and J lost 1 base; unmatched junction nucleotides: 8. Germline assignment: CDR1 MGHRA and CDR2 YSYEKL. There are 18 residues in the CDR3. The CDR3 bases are TGCGCCAGCAGCCAAGCGGGACAGGGTTCCACGTCCTACAATGAGCAGTTCTTC. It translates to CASSQAGQGSTSYNEQFF.

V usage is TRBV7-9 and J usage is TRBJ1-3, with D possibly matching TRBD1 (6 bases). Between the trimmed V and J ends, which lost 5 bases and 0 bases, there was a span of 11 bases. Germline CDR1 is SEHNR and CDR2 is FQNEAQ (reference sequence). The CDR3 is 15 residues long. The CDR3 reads CASSARQVSGNTIYF. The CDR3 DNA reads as TGTGCCAGCAGCGCCAGACAGGTCTCTGGAAACACCATATATTTT.

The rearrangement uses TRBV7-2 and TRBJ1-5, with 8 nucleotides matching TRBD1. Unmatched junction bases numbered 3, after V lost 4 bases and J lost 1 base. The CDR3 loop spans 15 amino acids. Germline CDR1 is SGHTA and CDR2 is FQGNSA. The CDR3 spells CASSWQGASNQPQHF. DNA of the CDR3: TGTGCCAGCAGCTGGCAGGGGGCGAGCAATCAGCCCCAGCATTTT.

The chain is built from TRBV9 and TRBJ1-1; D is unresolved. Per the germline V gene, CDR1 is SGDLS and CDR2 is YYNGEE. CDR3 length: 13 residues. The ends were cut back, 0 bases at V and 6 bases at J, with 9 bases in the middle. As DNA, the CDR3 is TGTGCCAGCAGCGTAGTTCCGGACTCTGAAGCTTTCTTT. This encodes CASSVVPDSEAFF.

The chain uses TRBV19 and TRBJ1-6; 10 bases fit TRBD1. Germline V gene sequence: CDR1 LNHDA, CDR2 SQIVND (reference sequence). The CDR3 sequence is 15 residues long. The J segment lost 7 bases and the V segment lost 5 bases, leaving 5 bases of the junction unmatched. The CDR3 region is CASSAGQGPNSPLHF. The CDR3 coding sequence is TGTGCCAGTAGTGCGGGACAGGGGCCGAATTCACCCCTCCACTTT.

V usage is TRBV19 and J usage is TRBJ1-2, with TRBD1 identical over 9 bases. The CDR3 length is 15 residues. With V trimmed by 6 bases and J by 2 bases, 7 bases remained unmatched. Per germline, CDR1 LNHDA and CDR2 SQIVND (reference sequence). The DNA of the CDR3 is TGTGCCAGTAGGACGGACAGGGGTGTAAACTATGGCTACACCTTC. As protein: CASRTDRGVNYGYTF.

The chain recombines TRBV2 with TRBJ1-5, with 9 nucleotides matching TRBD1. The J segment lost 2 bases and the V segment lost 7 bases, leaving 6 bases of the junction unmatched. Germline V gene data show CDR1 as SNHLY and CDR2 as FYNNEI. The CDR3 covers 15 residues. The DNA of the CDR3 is TGTGCCAGCACCCTGGGACAGGGAGGCAATCAGCCCCAGCATTTT. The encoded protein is CASTLGQGGNQPQHF. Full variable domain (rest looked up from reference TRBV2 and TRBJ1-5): EPEVTQTPSHQVTQMGQEVILRCVPISNHLYFYWYRQILGQKVEFLVSFYNNEISEKSEIFDDQFSVERPDGSNFTLKIRSTKLEDSAMYFCASTLGQGGNQPQHFGDGTRLSIL.

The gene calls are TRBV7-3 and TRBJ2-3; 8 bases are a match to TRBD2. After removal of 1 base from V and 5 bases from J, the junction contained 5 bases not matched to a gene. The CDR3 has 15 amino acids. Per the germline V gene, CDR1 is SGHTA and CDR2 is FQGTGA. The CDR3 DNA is TGTGCCAGCAGCTTAAACGGGAGGGCCTTAGATACGCAGTATTTT. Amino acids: CASSLNGRALDTQYF.

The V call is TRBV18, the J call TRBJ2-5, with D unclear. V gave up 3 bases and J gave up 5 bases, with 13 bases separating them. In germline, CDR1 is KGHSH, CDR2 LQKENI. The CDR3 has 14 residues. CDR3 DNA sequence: TGTGCCAGCTCACCGTCCCTTTCGGAGGAGACCCAGTACTTC. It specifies CASSPSLSEETQYF.